A single sample gave rise to the 17 T cell receptor beta chains below, sequenced in a study of response to subunit inactivated influenza vaccine. TCRdb reprocessed the RT-PCR reads with MiXCR, giving one entry per CDR3 protein. Among 400,000 to 650,000 distinct CDR3 sequences listed, under 8.5% were seen once. The sample here was PBMCs from blood, taken roughly 24 months after vaccination. These receptors were collected from a man in his fifties or sixties who received an inactivated influenza vaccine.

This clonotype showed up just a few times. This chain uses TRBV28 with TRBJ2-7; D not certain. This CDR3 comprises 13 residues. Germline assignment: CDR1 MDHEN and CDR2 SYDVKM. V lost 5 bases to trimming and J lost 7 bases, with 15 bases between them. CDR3: CASSLVRGGEQYF. The CDR3 nucleotides are TGTGCCAGCAGTCTGGTGCGTGGTGGAGAGCAGTACTTC.

This clonotype was seen ten or more times. This chain joins TRBV11-3 and TRBJ2-1; 8 bases fit TRBD2. V lost 1 base to trimming and J lost 6 bases; unmatched junction nucleotides: 8. This CDR3 region has 16 residues. Germline V lookup: CDR1 SGHNT, CDR2 YENEEA. The CDR3 nucleotides are TGTGCCAGCAGCTTAGGTCTTGGGCGGGAGGCCAATGAGCAGTTCTTC. Its protein is CASSLGLGREANEQFF. The full variable domain, in which reference TRBV11-3 and TRBJ2-1 provide the parts outside the CDR3, is EAGVVQSPRYKIIEKKQPVAFWCNPISGHNTLYWYLQNLGQGPELLIRYENEEAVDDSQLPKDRFSAERLKGVDSTLKIQPAELGDSAVYLCASSLGLGREANEQFFGPGTRLTVL.

This clonotype was seen only a few times. The chain is built from TRBV20-1 and TRBJ2-5; D perhaps matches TRBD2 (5 bases). The CDR3 has 13 residues. V was clipped by 6 bases and J by 3 bases, with 14 bases between them. Germline CDR1 and CDR2: DFQATT and SNEGSKA (reference sequence). The CDR3 sequence is CSAYRGGEETQYF. CDR3 DNA sequence: TGCAGTGCCTACCGAGGAGGCGAAGAGACCCAGTACTTC.

At least ten counts were recorded for this clonotype. The CDR3 nucleotides are TGCGCCAGCAGCTCTATGGGCTCTGGAAACACCATATATTTT. This gives the protein CASSSMGSGNTIYF. V and J are TRBV5-1 and TRBJ1-3; D not certain. Germline V gene lookup returns CDR1 SGHRS and CDR2 YFSETQ. With 3 bases removed from V and 0 bases from J, the gap between germline ends came to 7 bases. The CDR3 runs to 14 residues.

Many counts were recorded for this clonotype. CDR3 in DNA: TGCGCCAGCAGCTCCTCATCGACAGGGACCTACGAGCAGTACTTC. Residues: CASSSSSTGTYEQYF. The rearrangement links TRBV5-1 to TRBJ2-7; 7 nucleotides match TRBD1. The CDR3 sequence is 15 residues long. With 3 bases clipped from V and 2 bases from J, the junction kept 8 bases outside the gene matches. Germline CDR1 SGHRS, CDR2 YFSETQ.

CDR3 loop: CASSQRGADYEQYF. The CDR3 DNA reads TGTGCCAGCAGCCAGCGGGGGGCCGACTACGAGCAGTACTTC. The chain combines TRBV3-1 with TRBJ2-7; 8 bases agree with TRBD2. This CDR3 contains 14 residues. From germline, CDR1 is LGHDT and CDR2 YNNKEL (reference sequence). The trim removed 3 bases at V and 3 bases at J, leaving 4 bases unmatched.

This clonotype was found once. J is TRBJ1-6 and V is TRBV6-1, with a weak D call TRBD1 (5 bases). This CDR3 is built from 16 residues. CDR1 MNHNS and CDR2 SASEGT come from the germline V gene. Trimming shortened V by 6 bases and J by 7 bases, and 19 bases separated the two germline ends. The CDR3 here is CASRRTKGTVNSPLHF. In DNA, the CDR3 is TGTGCCAGCAGAAGGACGAAAGGGACGGTCAATTCACCCCTCCACTTT.

This clonotype appeared a few times. The chain is built from TRBV4-1 and TRBJ2-7; 10 bases are a match to TRBD1. V lost 4 bases to trimming and J lost 5 bases; unmatched junction nucleotides: 5. Germline V gives CDR1 MGHRA, CDR2 YSYEKL. The CDR3 contains 14 residues. CDR3 sequence: CASSLTGGLNEQYF. CDR3 nucleotides: TGCGCCAGCAGCCTGACAGGGGGCTTAAACGAGCAGTACTTC.

This clonotype was picked up many times. The V gene is TRBV12-3 or TRBV12-4, the J gene TRBJ2-2; TRBD2 aligns across 12 bases. J gave up 5 bases and V 8 bases, and 6 bases lay outside the gene matches. The CDR3 has 15 amino acids. CDR3 sequence (DNA): TGTGCCAGCCGGACTAGCGGGGTAGGGACCGGGGAGCTGTTTTTT. It yields the protein CASRTSGVGTGELFF.

This clonotype was seen many times. The chain joins TRBV12-3 or TRBV12-4 to TRBJ2-3, with D tentatively TRBD2 (5 bases). Between the trimmed V and J ends, which lost 7 bases and 6 bases, there was a span of 26 bases. The CDR3 contains 17 residues. The CDR3 region has the DNA TGTGCCAGCACTTACCGGAAAGCGGCCTCGAGTCTCGATACGCAGTATTTT. It translates to CASTYRKAASSLDTQYF.

This clonotype has a count of ten or more. The chain is built from TRBV7-2 and TRBJ2-5; TRBD2 agrees at 8 bases. Unmatched junction bases numbered 10, after V lost 7 bases and J lost 0 bases. Germline V gives CDR1 SGHTA, CDR2 FQGNSA. This CDR3 contains 16 residues. The CDR3 nucleotides read TGTGCCAGCACTCGGGCTAGCGGGCAGTACCAAGAGACCCAGTACTTC. Amino acids: CASTRASGQYQETQYF.

This clonotype showed up many times. V is TRBV2 and J is TRBJ2-2; 10 bases agree with TRBD1. CDR1 is SNHLY, CDR2 FYNNEI, per germline. The CDR3 runs to 15 residues. Unmatched junction bases numbered 5, after V lost 6 bases and J lost 4 bases. The CDR3 region has the DNA TGTGCCAGCAGAGCCGACAGGGGGCTCACCGGGGAGCTGTTTTTT. This encodes CASRADRGLTGELFF.

The chain couples TRBV18 to TRBJ2-7; tentatively, D is TRBD1 or TRBD2 (5 bases each). V lost 4 bases and J lost 3, with 13 bases in between. Germline CDR1 KGHSH, CDR2 LQKENI. This CDR3 region has 14 residues. CDR3 DNA sequence: TGTGCCAGCTCACTCGCCGGGACCGACTACGAGCAGTACTTC. This translates into CASSLAGTDYEQYF.

A few counts support this clonotype. The rearrangement links TRBV27 to TRBJ2-2, with a possible D match to TRBD2 (7 bases). The CDR3 extends over 15 amino acids. The ends were cut back, 5 bases at V and 8 bases at J, with 18 bases in the middle. Germline V gene sequence: CDR1 MNHEY, CDR2 SMNVEV (reference sequence). The CDR3 DNA is TGTGCCAGCAGTGGGGAGGGGGGGCGCATAGGGGAGCTGTTTTTT. Residues: CASSGEGGRIGELFF.

The chain has TRBV7-2 and TRBJ2-2; D ambiguous. The germline V gene has CDR1 SGHTA and CDR2 FQGNSA. CDR3 length: 16 amino acids. Trimming cost V 5 bases and J 8 bases, with 21 bases left between them. The CDR3 region is CASSKLRTLGLGELFF. Written as DNA, the CDR3 is TGTGCCAGCAGCAAGCTCCGGACCCTAGGCCTGGGGGAGCTGTTTTTT.

This clonotype was seen repeatedly, ten times or more. This sequence joins TRBV29-1 and TRBJ2-7; 11 positions match TRBD2. The V segment lost 6 bases and the J segment 2 bases; nucleotides outside the gene matches: 6. Germline V gene lookup returns CDR1 SQVTM and CDR2 ANQGSEA. The CDR3 has 14 amino acids. CDR3 region: CSVVGTSGTYEQYF. The CDR3 nucleotides read TGCAGCGTAGTGGGGACTAGCGGCACCTACGAGCAGTACTTC.

This clonotype was counted ten times or more. The rearrangement uses TRBV24-1 and TRBJ2-2; TRBD1 matches at 8 bases. The germline CDR1 and CDR2 sequences are KGHDR and SFDVKD. The CDR3 contains 15 residues. The V segment lost 12 bases and the J segment 5 bases; nucleotides outside the gene matches: 13. CDR3 nucleotides: TGTGCCGGTGAGGGGAGACAGGGGAGGACCGGGGAGCTGTTTTTT. Translation gives CAGEGRQGRTGELFF.